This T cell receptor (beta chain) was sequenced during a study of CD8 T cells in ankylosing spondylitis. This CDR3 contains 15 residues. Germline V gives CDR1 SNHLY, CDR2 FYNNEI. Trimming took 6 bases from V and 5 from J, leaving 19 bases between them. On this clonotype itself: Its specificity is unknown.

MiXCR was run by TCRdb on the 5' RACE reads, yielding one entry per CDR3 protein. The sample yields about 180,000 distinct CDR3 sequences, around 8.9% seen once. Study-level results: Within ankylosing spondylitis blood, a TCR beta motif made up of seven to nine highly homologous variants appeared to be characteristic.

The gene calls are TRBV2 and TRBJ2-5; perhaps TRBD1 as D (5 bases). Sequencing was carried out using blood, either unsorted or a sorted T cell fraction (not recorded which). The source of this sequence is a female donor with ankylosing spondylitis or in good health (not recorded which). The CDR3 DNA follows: TGTGCCAGCAGCCTATGGGGCGGCTATGGGGAGACCCAGTACTTC. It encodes CASSLWGGYGETQYF.